This is a list of T cell receptor beta chains from one sample in a study of T cells in Graves' hyperthyroidism and ophthalmopathy. MiXCR, applied by TCRdb to the multiplex PCR reads, yields one record per CDR3 protein. The sample records a few hundred thousand distinct CDR3 sequences, about 15% being singletons. Sequenced input: blood. The source is a woman aged 18-29 years with Graves' hyperthyroidism. Both conserved end residues are part of each CDR3. Each record gives: D gene, clone size, J gene, V gene, CDR3 DNA, CDR3 protein. A D gene is named only where the DNA matches it firmly. Only part of the rows carry a size: once, few, many, or a class if the clone is expanded.

D: TRBD2; size: many; J: TRBJ2-3; V: TRBV2; DNA: TGTGCCAGCACTGGGACTAGCGGGAGGGCCTCGGATACGCAGTATTTT; CDR3: CASTGTSGRASDTQYF
D: .; size: few; J: TRBJ2-1; V: TRBV7-3; DNA: TGTGCCAGCAGCTTAGCTGGGGGCCTCGAGGGCAATGAGCAGTTCTTC; CDR3: CASSLAGGLEGNEQFF
D: .; size: few; J: TRBJ2-3; V: TRBV10-2; DNA: TGCGCCAGCAGTGATTTAGGAGGGGGGGGCGTAACAGATACGCAGTATTTT; CDR3: CASSDLGGGGVTDTQYF
D: .; size: many; J: TRBJ2-1; V: TRBV7-3; DNA: TGTGCCAGCAGCCCGACCCCCCACAACTTTAATGAGCAGTTCTTC; CDR3: CASSPTPHNFNEQFF
D: .; size: .; J: TRBJ2-7; V: TRBV7-8; DNA: TGTGCCAGCAGCCCGGACAGACTAATATACGAGCAGTACTTC; CDR3: CASSPDRLIYEQYF
D: TRBD2; size: many; J: TRBJ2-1; V: TRBV7-2; DNA: TGTGCCAGCAGCTTAGAGGCGGGACTATACAATGAGCAGTTCTTC; CDR3: CASSLEAGLYNEQFF
D: .; size: .; J: TRBJ2-4; V: TRBV2; DNA: TGTGCCAGCAATTCGGGGACAGCCAAAAACATTCAGTACTTC; CDR3: CASNSGTAKNIQYF
D: .; size: many; J: TRBJ1-1; V: TRBV11-2; DNA: TGTGCCAGCAGCCGAGGGGCTAAAGCTTTCTTT; CDR3: CASSRGAKAFF
D: .; size: .; J: TRBJ2-2; V: TRBV24-1; DNA: TGTGCCACCAGTGGAAACACCGGGGAGCTGTTTTTT; CDR3: CATSGNTGELFF
D: TRBD2; size: .; J: TRBJ2-7; V: TRBV10-2; DNA: TGCGCCAGCAGTGACCATGGACTAGCGGGAGCAGTCGAGCAGTACTTC; CDR3: CASSDHGLAGAVEQYF
D: .; size: few; J: TRBJ2-4; V: TRBV20-1; DNA: TGCAGTCCTCTATCAGGACAGAAAAACATTCAGTACTTC; CDR3: CSPLSGQKNIQYF
D: TRBD1; size: few; J: TRBJ1-5; V: TRBV4-1; DNA: TGCGCCAGCAGCCAGGATGGGACAGGGAACCAGCCCCAGCATTTT; CDR3: CASSQDGTGNQPQHF
D: TRBD1; size: .; J: TRBJ2-2; V: TRBV10-3; DNA: TGTGCCGGGGGGACAGGGGGCCGGACCGGGGAGCTGTTTTTT; CDR3: CAGGTGGRTGELFF
D: .; size: many; J: TRBJ2-5; V: TRBV11-1; DNA: TGTGCCAGCAGCTTAAGATGGGCCCAAGAGACCCAGTACTTC; CDR3: CASSLRWAQETQYF
D: .; size: many; J: TRBJ2-3; V: TRBV20-1; DNA: TGCAGTGTACTCTGGCGGGAAAAGGGAGATACGCAGTATTTT; CDR3: CSVLWREKGDTQYF
D: .; size: many; J: TRBJ2-7; V: TRBV7-2; DNA: TGTGCCAGCAGCTTAGACGGGGCGCCCTACGAGCAGTACTTC; CDR3: CASSLDGAPYEQYF
D: .; size: many; J: TRBJ2-2; V: TRBV6-4; DNA: TGTGCCAGCAGCCAAAACAGAGACACCGGGGAGCTGTTTTTT; CDR3: CASSQNRDTGELFF
D: .; size: many; J: TRBJ1-2; V: TRBV12-3/TRBV12-4; DNA: TGTGCCAGCACTCCCTCTGGGCGTCTCTATGGCTACACCTTC; CDR3: CASTPSGRLYGYTF
D: .; size: many; J: TRBJ1-2; V: TRBV6-5; DNA: TGTGCCAGCAGTTACTCTGACGGATGGGGCTACACCTTC; CDR3: CASSYSDGWGYTF
D: TRBD1; size: .; J: TRBJ2-5; V: TRBV7-9; DNA: TGTGCCAGCAGCATGACACAGGGGTTCGGAGAGACCCAGTACTTC; CDR3: CASSMTQGFGETQYF
D: TRBD2; size: many; J: TRBJ2-3; V: TRBV28; DNA: TGTGCCAGCAGTTCAGCCGGGACTAGCGGGAGAGATACGCAGTATTTT; CDR3: CASSSAGTSGRDTQYF
D: .; size: .; J: TRBJ1-6; V: TRBV20-1; DNA: TGCAGTGCTCCGCCCCCAGGGAAACGGAATTCACCCCTCCACTTT; CDR3: CSAPPPGKRNSPLHF
D: .; size: .; J: TRBJ2-7; V: TRBV4-1; DNA: TGCGCCAGCAGCCCACTTTTCCGGGACCCCCGGGGCCGCGAGCAGTACTTC; CDR3: CASSPLFRDPRGREQYF
D: TRBD2; size: many; J: TRBJ2-1; V: TRBV28; DNA: TGTGCCAGCAGTTTCCCCCGGAGCGGGAGCGGGGACGATCCGGGGCAGTTCTTC; CDR3: CASSFPRSGSGDDPGQFF
D: TRBD2; size: .; J: TRBJ2-1; V: TRBV29-1; DNA: TGCAGCGTCGTAGCGGGTGTTACCTACAATGAGCAGTTCTTC; CDR3: CSVVAGVTYNEQFF
D: TRBD1; size: many; J: TRBJ1-1; V: TRBV28; DNA: TGTGCCAGCAGCCAGGCCGGGGACAGGGGGAGGACTGAAGCTTTCTTT; CDR3: CASSQAGDRGRTEAFF
D: TRBD1; size: many; J: TRBJ1-1; V: TRBV5-1; DNA: TGCGCCAGCAGCTCGGGACAGTGGAACACTGAAGCTTTCTTT; CDR3: CASSSGQWNTEAFF
D: TRBD1; size: few; J: TRBJ1-5; V: TRBV20-1; DNA: TGCAGTGCCGGACAGGGGAGCGAGCCCCAGCATTTT; CDR3: CSAGQGSEPQHF
D: TRBD2; size: many; J: TRBJ2-5; V: TRBV7-8; DNA: TGTGCCAGCAGCTCGGGACTAGCGGGGACGGGGACCCAGTACTTC; CDR3: CASSSGLAGTGTQYF
D: .; size: .; J: TRBJ1-1; V: TRBV2; DNA: TGTGCCAGCATCGAACAGGACATGAACACTGAAGCTTTCTTT; CDR3: CASIEQDMNTEAFF
D: .; size: many; J: TRBJ1-1; V: TRBV18; DNA: TGTGCCAGCTCACCACCAGGGTTGGACACTGAAGCTTTCTTT; CDR3: CASSPPGLDTEAFF
D: .; size: many; J: TRBJ1-5; V: TRBV12-3/TRBV12-4; DNA: TGTGCCAGCAGATGGGGCAATCAGCCCCAGCATTTT; CDR3: CASRWGNQPQHF
D: TRBD2; size: few; J: TRBJ2-3; V: TRBV24-1; DNA: TGTGCCACCAGTGAAATACTAGCGGGGGAGCAAACGCAGTATTTT; CDR3: CATSEILAGEQTQYF
D: TRBD1; size: few; J: TRBJ1-5; V: TRBV19; DNA: TGTGCCAGTACCCGGGACAGGGGTATAGCCGGGCCGGATCAGCCCCAGCATTTT; CDR3: CASTRDRGIAGPDQPQHF
D: .; size: many; J: TRBJ2-3; V: TRBV7-2; DNA: TGTGCCAGCAGCCTAAACCCCAACACAGATACGCAGTATTTT; CDR3: CASSLNPNTDTQYF
D: .; size: few; J: TRBJ2-3; V: TRBV7-9; DNA: TGTGCCAGCAGCTTAGAGCGCCACACAGATACGCAGTATTTT; CDR3: CASSLERHTDTQYF
D: TRBD1; size: few; J: TRBJ1-1; V: TRBV5-1; DNA: TGCGCCAGCAGCATGACAGGGGGTGACACTGAAGCTTTCTTT; CDR3: CASSMTGGDTEAFF
D: TRBD1; size: many; J: TRBJ2-2; V: TRBV5-1; DNA: TGCGCCAGCAGCAAACGACAGGGCACCGGGGAGCTGTTTTTT; CDR3: CASSKRQGTGELFF
D: TRBD1; size: .; J: TRBJ1-2; V: TRBV11-2; DNA: TGTGCCAGCAGCTTAGCCCCACAGGGGGGGGGCTATGGCTACACCTTC; CDR3: CASSLAPQGGGYGYTF
D: TRBD1; size: few; J: TRBJ1-2; V: TRBV29-1; DNA: TGCAGCTCCGGAGGAGACAGGGTCGGCTACACCTTC; CDR3: CSSGGDRVGYTF
D: TRBD1; size: many; J: TRBJ1-4; V: TRBV28; DNA: TGTGCCAGCAGTAAAACAGGGGATATCAGTGAAAAACTGTTTTTT; CDR3: CASSKTGDISEKLFF
D: .; size: .; J: TRBJ2-7; V: TRBV28; DNA: TGTACCAGCAGTCTCACCGCGGGGACGGGGTTCTACGAGCAGTACTTC; CDR3: CTSSLTAGTGFYEQYF
D: TRBD2; size: many; J: TRBJ2-1; V: TRBV20-1; DNA: TGCAGTGCTAGAGATCGATCTCTACTAGCGGGAGTATACGATGAGCAGTTCTTC; CDR3: CSARDRSLLAGVYDEQFF
D: .; size: many; J: TRBJ1-2; V: TRBV11-2; DNA: TGTGCCAGCAGCTCCCGACAGGTGAAGAATGGCTACACCTTC; CDR3: CASSSRQVKNGYTF
D: TRBD2; size: many; J: TRBJ2-3; V: TRBV28; DNA: TGTGCCAGCATTTCATCCGGGACTAGCGACACAGATACGCAGTATTTT; CDR3: CASISSGTSDTDTQYF
D: .; size: many; J: TRBJ2-1; V: TRBV7-3; DNA: TGTGCCAGCAGCTTAAGAGGAGGACCTGAGCAGTTCTTC; CDR3: CASSLRGGPEQFF
D: TRBD1; size: many; J: TRBJ1-2; V: TRBV13; DNA: TGTGCCAGCAGCTCACCAGGGGGAAACTATGGCTACACCTTC; CDR3: CASSSPGGNYGYTF
D: .; size: many; J: TRBJ2-7; V: TRBV9; DNA: TGTGCCAGCAGCGTAGCTCCAGGGGCTACCTACGAGCAGTACTTC; CDR3: CASSVAPGATYEQYF
D: TRBD2; size: .; J: TRBJ2-1; V: TRBV15; DNA: TGTGCCACCAGTCCGGGACTAGCGGGATTCGGCAACAATGAGCAGTTCTTC; CDR3: CATSPGLAGFGNNEQFF
D: .; size: .; J: TRBJ1-2; V: TRBV19; DNA: TGTGCCAGTTGGGCCCGGGACAACTATGGCTACACCTTC; CDR3: CASWARDNYGYTF
D: TRBD1; size: many; J: TRBJ1-2; V: TRBV7-2; DNA: TGTGCCAGCAGCTTCCGGGACAGGGGAAGAGGCTACACCTTC; CDR3: CASSFRDRGRGYTF
D: TRBD1; size: .; J: TRBJ1-1; V: TRBV12-3/TRBV12-4; DNA: TGTGCCAGCAGTCCTGGGGGGGGACAGGGGCTTCAAGCTTTCTTT; CDR3: CASSPGGGQGLQAFF
D: .; size: .; J: TRBJ1-5; V: TRBV29-1; DNA: TGCAGCGCCCGTCAGGGAGATCAGCCCCAGCATTTT; CDR3: CSARQGDQPQHF
D: TRBD2; size: few; J: TRBJ2-5; V: TRBV9; DNA: TGTGCCAGCAGCGTAGGGACTAGCGGGGTAAGGGGGCAAGAGACCCAGTACTTC; CDR3: CASSVGTSGVRGQETQYF